A selection of T cell receptor beta chains follows, all from one sample in a study of beta chain features in type 1 diabetes. Profiled with immunoSEQ multiplex PCR; TCRdb holds only in-frame clones, not every one. This sample has around 160,000 clones; roughly 48% occur once, and the top ten carry under 0.45%. Sequenced material: Tregs from blood. These receptors were obtained from a man between 18 and 35 years old in good health. Each CDR3 is given with its conserved first and last residue. The order of the fields is D gene, J gene, V gene, clone size, CDR3 DNA, CDR3 protein. The D gene is left open where the match is weak. Rows give clone size only sometimes, using once, few, many, or a class for an expanded clone.

TRBD1	TRBJ1-1	TRBV2	.	TGTGCCAGCAGGTCGCGCACAGGGGGCGTGGGCACTGAAGCTTTCTTT	CASRSRTGGVGTEAFF
.	TRBJ2-4	TRBV5-1	.	TGCGCCAGCAGCTTAGGAGAGGTAGGAAACATTCAGTACTTC	CASSLGEVGNIQYF
.	TRBJ2-1	TRBV27	.	TGTGCCAGCAGCCGAAGGGGGCGGGAAGGCTACAATGAGCAGTTCTTC	CASSRRGREGYNEQFF
.	TRBJ1-6	TRBV25-1	once	TGTGCCAGCAGGTGGGGGGTTTCACCCCTCCACTTT	CASRWGVSPLHF
TRBD1	TRBJ1-3	TRBV7-2	.	TGTGCCAGCAGCTTAGCGAACAGGGGGCTAGACACCATATATTTT	CASSLANRGLDTIYF
.	TRBJ2-7	TRBV20-1	.	TGCAGTGCCCCGGTGGCCTACGAGCAGTACTTC	CSAPVAYEQYF
.	TRBJ2-6	TRBV11-2	.	TGTGCCAGCAGCCCGAACGGGGGCTCTGGGGCCAACGTCCTGACTTTC	CASSPNGGSGANVLTF
TRBD1	TRBJ1-5	TRBV7-2	few	TGTGCCAGCAGCTTAGGGGGGACAGGGGTACTTCAGCCCCAGCATTTT	CASSLGGTGVLQPQHF
.	TRBJ2-1	TRBV7-8	few	TGTGCCAGCAGCCAACAGGTTAGCTCCTACAATGAGCAGTTCTTC	CASSQQVSSYNEQFF
TRBD2	TRBJ2-1	TRBV19	.	TGTGCCAGTAGCCAGACTAGCTTTAACAATGAGCAGTTCTTC	CASSQTSFNNEQFF
TRBD1	TRBJ1-6	TRBV18	few	TGTGCCAGCTCACAGACGGGACAGGCGCCTTCGACCCTCCACTTT	CASSQTGQAPSTLHF
.	TRBJ1-4	TRBV7-2	.	TGTGCCAGCAGCTTACGCGGGAAGGCTAATGAAAAACTGTTTTTT	CASSLRGKANEKLFF
TRBD2	TRBJ2-1	TRBV9	once	TGTGCCAGCAGCGTAGCAGGTCTAGCGGGAGTTTTCTCCTACAATGAGCAGTTCTTC	CASSVAGLAGVFSYNEQFF
TRBD1	TRBJ2-6	TRBV7-2	.	TGTGCCAGCAGCTTGGGGACAGGTTCTGGGGCCAACGTCCTGACTTTC	CASSLGTGSGANVLTF
.	TRBJ2-3	TRBV7-2	few	TGTGCCAGCAGCTTACGTACAGGGACGGGGGGATCATCCGATACGCAGTATTTT	CASSLRTGTGGSSDTQYF
.	TRBJ1-2	TRBV18	few	TGTGCCAGCTCACCACCGTCCGGGGACTATGGCTACACCTTC	CASSPPSGDYGYTF
TRBD2	TRBJ2-1	TRBV9	.	TGTGCCAGCAGCGTGGGACTAGCGGGTAGAAATGAGCAGTTCTTC	CASSVGLAGRNEQFF
.	TRBJ2-1	TRBV6-4	.	TGTGCCAGCAGCCAGACACGGGGAAATGAGCAGTTCTTC	CASSQTRGNEQFF
.	TRBJ1-2	TRBV7-2	few	TGTGCCAGCAGGCCCGGACAGCTATATGGCTACACCTTC	CASRPGQLYGYTF
.	TRBJ2-7	TRBV6-5	few	TGTGCCAGCAGTTACTCGACGGGGAATGGTTACGAGCAGTACTTC	CASSYSTGNGYEQYF
.	TRBJ2-7	TRBV7-2	.	TGTGCCAGCAGCTTCTCCAGCTCCTACGAGCAGTACTTC	CASSFSSSYEQYF
.	TRBJ1-4	TRBV28	once	TGTGCCAGCAGATACCGGAGCGGGGGCAGGACTAATGAAAAACTGTTTTTT	CASRYRSGGRTNEKLFF
.	TRBJ1-2	TRBV4-3	.	TGCGCCAGCAGCCAACATCCTCGGAGCTATGGCTACACCTTC	CASSQHPRSYGYTF
.	TRBJ2-7	TRBV7-9	few	TGTGCCAGCAGCTTAGTGGCAGGGTACGCCTACGAGCAGTACTTC	CASSLVAGYAYEQYF